This T cell receptor beta chain was found in a study of OX40 agonist ivuxolimab in advanced cancers. Study details: Those enrolled were roughly 80% male, with a mean age of 60 years and ages from about 20 to 80. Findings of the study overall: Low normalized T-cell clonal expansion was also seen in some nonresponders. Not determined was the antigen specificity of the expanded peripheral T cells.

The data were produced by immunoSEQ multiplex PCR, yet TCRdb's version contains in-frame clones alone and is incomplete. The sample contains tens of thousands of clones, approximately 90% of which appear only once. Trimming stripped 6 bases from V and 1 base from J, with 12 bases between. CDR1 is SNHLY and CDR2 is FYNNEI in the germline V gene. The CDR3 length is 15 residues. This clone has only one observation. Its target is not known. The sequence was obtained from an adult with an advanced solid tumor such as melanoma, head and neck, liver or kidney cancer. The specimen was CD4+ or CD8+ T cells sorted from blood, collected in a trial of the OX40 agonist ivuxolimab. The rearrangement links TRBV2 to TRBJ2-2; no clear D. CDR3 nucleotide sequence: TGTGCCAGCAGACTGAGAAGGATGAACACCGGGGAGCTGTTTTTT. Amino acid sequence: CASRLRRMNTGELFF.